The 25 T cell receptor beta chains below all came from one sample that was sequenced in a study of CD8+ T cells in alopecia areata (dated by TCRdb to the late 2010s). In the paper's terms, the time point label means: around 29 days on oral tofacitinib. The sample's treatment or condition label, decoded: oral pan-JAK inhibitor, 5-10 mg twice daily. Libraries came from the immunoSEQ multiplex PCR assay. RNA was extracted from all samples and reverse transcribed into cDNA as template for TCR sequencing. TCRdb retrieved this table from immuneACCESS and kept in-frame rearrangements only. Not all clones are present; in checked studies, unresolved V genes account for under half, and no reason is known for the remainder. The sample has about 190,000 clones on record, 55% to 70% of them singletons. Roughly 0.71% of the sample lies in the top ten. The sequencing used CD4+ T cells sorted from blood, collected at week 4, from a patient treated with tofacitinib. The receptor source for this set is a human donor with alopecia areata.

This clone was counted only a few times. This chain uses TRBV27 with TRBJ2-3; TRBD2 matches at 10 bases. After removal of 6 bases from V and 4 bases from J, the junction contained 13 bases not matched to a gene. Germline assignment: CDR1 MNHEY and CDR2 SMNVEV (reference sequence). The CDR3 covers 17 residues. CDR3 sequence reads: CASSAVSGRARPDTQYF. CDR3 in DNA: TGTGCCAGCAGCGCGGTGAGCGGGAGGGCCAGGCCAGATACGCAGTATTTT.

The chain couples TRBV2 to TRBJ1-2, with D possibly being TRBD1 (6 bases). This CDR3 region has 11 residues. Germline CDR1 reads SNHLY; CDR2 reads FYNNEI. Trimming took 8 bases from V and 9 from J, leaving 13 bases between them. The CDR3 DNA reads as TGTGCCAGCGTACAGGGAGGCAGCTACACCTTC. Protein product: CASVQGGSYTF.

CDR3 sequence: CASSQDARGQETQYF. In nucleotides, the CDR3 is TGTGCCAGCAGCCAAGATGCCAGGGGGCAAGAGACCCAGTACTTC. The chain employs TRBV4-2 and TRBJ2-5, with 7 bases matching TRBD1. The V gene end was trimmed by 0 bases and the J gene end by 2 bases; junction bases not matched to a gene: 3. Germline assignment: CDR1 LGHNA and CDR2 YNFKEQ. This CDR3 has 15 residues.

This sequence joins TRBV29-1 and TRBJ2-5, with 12 nucleotides matching TRBD2. CDR1 is SQVTM, CDR2 ANQGSEA, per germline. The CDR3 runs to 15 residues. V shed 4 bases and J 5 bases; nucleotides not matched to a gene: 8. The CDR3 sequence is CSVGRTSGKEETQYF. CDR3 bases: TGCAGCGTTGGCAGGACTAGCGGGAAGGAGGAGACCCAGTACTTC.

V and J are TRBV30 and TRBJ1-4; TRBD1 is a possible D gene (5 bases). CDR1 and CDR2 from the germline V gene are GTSNPN and SVGIG (reference sequence). Trimming pared 0 bases from V and 7 bases from J, leaving 6 bases between. This CDR3 is built from 12 residues. CDR3 in amino acids: CAWSVQVEKLFF. The CDR3 nucleotides read TGTGCCTGGAGTGTACAGGTTGAAAAACTGTTTTTT.

The J gene is TRBJ1-1, the V gene TRBV19; D possibly corresponds to TRBD1 (5 bases). Looked up from germline, CDR1 is LNHDA and CDR2 is SQIVND (reference sequence). Trimming removed 5 bases at V and 11 bases at J, with 15 bases between. There are 12 residues in the CDR3. CDR3 sequence: CASSETPGPAFF. Here the CDR3 DNA reads TGTGCCAGTAGTGAGACTCCGGGACCCGCTTTCTTT. The entire variable domain, with the rest obtained from reference TRBV19 and TRBJ1-1, is as follows: DGGITQSPKYLFRKEGQNVTLSCEQNLNHDAMYWYRQDPGQGLRLIYYSQIVNDFQKGDIAEGYSVSREKKESFPLTVTSAQKNPTAFYLCASSETPGPAFFGQGTRLTVV.

The chain couples TRBV29-1 to TRBJ2-3; D gene ambiguous. Between the trimmed V and J ends, which lost 8 bases and 1 base, there was a span of 10 bases. In germline, CDR1 is SQVTM, CDR2 ANQGSEA. The CDR3 extends over 12 amino acids. The CDR3 loop is CSSKSGTDTQYF. As DNA, the CDR3 is TGCAGCTCCAAGAGCGGCACAGATACGCAGTATTTT.

The chain is built from TRBV7-9 and TRBJ2-7; no clear D gene. Trimming cost V 5 bases and J 7 bases, with 18 bases left between them. The CDR3 length is 14 residues. The germline gives CDR1 SEHNR, CDR2 FQNEAQ (reference sequence). For the CDR3, the DNA is TGTGCCAGCAGCCACCCAGGAAGTGGCTCTGAGCAGTACTTC. It encodes CASSHPGSGSEQYF.

This clone has only a few counts. The chain employs TRBV23-1 and TRBJ2-3; D remains ambiguous. TRBV23-1 is identified as an open reading frame with a role that is uncertain. V was cut by 6 bases and J by 0 bases, with 13 bases left in between. CDR3 size: 15 residues. CDR3 DNA sequence: TGCGCCAGCAGGTCTTCGCCGATTAGCACAGATACGCAGTATTTT. This codes for CASRSSPISTDTQYF.

This chain uses TRBV18 with TRBJ2-7, with D perhaps assigned TRBD1 or TRBD2 (6 bases each). V lost 2 bases to trimming and J lost 5 bases, with 7 bases between them. The CDR3 contains 12 residues. Germline V gene data show CDR1 as KGHSH and CDR2 as LQKENI. CDR3: CASSPRGDEQYF. The CDR3 DNA reads as TGTGCCAGCTCACCAAGGGGGGACGAGCAGTACTTC.

The V and J genes are TRBV30 and TRBJ1-2, with 7 bases fitting TRBD1. The CDR3 has 15 residues. With V trimmed by 4 bases and J by 4 bases, 12 bases remained unmatched. Germline V gene data show CDR1 as GTSNPN and CDR2 as SVGIG (reference sequence). CDR3 region: CAWKFQDRRVYGYTF. For the CDR3, the DNA is TGTGCCTGGAAATTCCAGGACAGGAGAGTCTATGGCTACACCTTC. Looking up the rest from reference TRBV30 and TRBJ1-2 gives the full variable domain: SQTIHQWPATLVQPVGSPLSLECTVEGTSNPNLYWYRQAAGRGLQLLFYSVGIGQISSEVPQNLSASRPQDRQFILSSKKLLLSDSGFYLCAWKFQDRRVYGYTFGSGTRLTVV.

The rearrangement joins TRBV2 to TRBJ1-1; D remains unclear. The V end lost 7 bases, the J end lost 11 bases, and 20 bases lay between the germline ends. CDR1 is SNHLY and CDR2 is FYNNEI in the germline V gene. This CDR3 spans 13 amino acids. CDR3 loop: CASMWRDGSAAFF. The DNA for the CDR3 is TGTGCCAGCATGTGGAGGGATGGGTCGGCGGCTTTCTTT.

V usage is TRBV7-2 and J usage is TRBJ1-1, with a weak D call TRBD1 (6 bases). The CDR3 has 15 amino acids. Germline V gene sequence: CDR1 SGHTA, CDR2 FQGNSA. Trimming took off 5 bases at V and 5 bases at J, with 18 bases between the two ends. This chain's CDR3 is CASSQKGQGKTEAFF. In nucleotides, the CDR3 is TGTGCCAGCAGCCAAAAGGGGCAGGGGAAAACTGAAGCTTTCTTT.

This clone turned up a few times. This chain uses TRBV29-1 with TRBJ2-2, with TRBD1 matching 8 bases. The length of the CDR3 is 13 residues. V gave up 4 bases and J gave up 3 bases; unmatched junction bases: 1. Germline V gene data show CDR1 as SQVTM and CDR2 as ANQGSEA. The CDR3 DNA reads TGCAGCGTTGCCAGGGGGCACACCGGGGAGCTGTTTTTT. Translating it yields CSVARGHTGELFF.

The chain has TRBV7-2 and TRBJ1-4; no clear D. The germline V gene has CDR1 SGHTA and CDR2 FQGNSA. The CDR3 is 12 residues long. V lost 1 base, J lost 5 bases, and 2 bases lay in between. The CDR3 bases are TGTGCCAGCAGCTTAGTAAATGAAAAACTGTTTTTT. This encodes CASSLVNEKLFF. Full variable domain (outside the CDR3, taken from reference TRBV7-2 and TRBJ1-4): GAGVSQSPSNKVTEKGKDVELRCDPISGHTALYWYRQSLGQGLEFLIYFQGNSAPDKSGLPSDRFSAERTGGSVSTLTIQRTQQEDSAVYLCASSLVNEKLFFGSGTQLSVL.

There are a few counts of this clone. V gene TRBV6-5 combines with J gene TRBJ2-6, with 7 bases fitting TRBD1. J was trimmed by 2 bases and V by 5 bases; bases with no gene match: 3. Looked up from germline, CDR1 is MNHEY and CDR2 is SVGAGI. There are 15 residues in the CDR3. In DNA form, the CDR3 reads TGTGCCAGCAGTGGAACAGGGGCTGGGGCCAACGTCCTGACTTTC. Its protein product is CASSGTGAGANVLTF.

The chain joins TRBV4-1 to TRBJ1-1; a possible D gene is TRBD1 (6 bases). Looked up from germline, CDR1 is MGHRA and CDR2 is YSYEKL. This CDR3 is built from 16 residues. The V and J ends lost 3 bases and 5 bases respectively, with 19 bases between them. As DNA, the CDR3 is TGCGCCAGCAGCCAGGTACAGGGTGTGGGGAAGACTGAAGCTTTCTTT. This gives the protein CASSQVQGVGKTEAFF.

The V and J genes are TRBV2 and TRBJ2-3; D may correspond to TRBD1 or TRBD2 (5 bases each). Germline lookup yields CDR1 SNHLY and CDR2 FYNNEI. V was cut by 6 bases and J by 0 bases, with 7 bases left in between. CDR3 length: 13 amino acids. Written as DNA, the CDR3 is TGTGCCAGCAGAAGGGACAGCACAGATACGCAGTATTTT. Residues: CASRRDSTDTQYF.

The V call is TRBV5-1, the J call TRBJ2-3; D is perhaps TRBD2 (5 bases). Deletions cut 4 bases from V and 6 bases from J, with 15 bases between. CDR3 length: 14 amino acids. The germline gives CDR1 SGHRS, CDR2 YFSETQ. CDR3 protein: CASSLDLGADTQYF. The CDR3 nucleotides are TGCGCCAGCAGCCTGGACTTAGGCGCGGATACGCAGTATTTT.

This clone turned up a few times. The chain carries TRBV27 and TRBJ1-5; no firm D call. The V end lost 6 bases, the J end lost 4 bases, and 10 bases lay between the germline ends. Germline V gene data show CDR1 as MNHEY and CDR2 as SMNVEV (reference sequence). The length of the CDR3 is 13 residues. The CDR3 loop is CASSERMNQPQHF. The CDR3 DNA sequence: TGTGCCAGCAGCGAGAGAATGAATCAGCCCCAGCATTTT.

This clone was detected only once. The V gene is TRBV4-1, the J gene TRBJ2-2; no firm D call. CDR3 length equals 13 residues. Germline CDR1 and CDR2: MGHRA and YSYEKL. The V end was cut by 1 base, the J end by 7 bases, with 7 bases between. CDR3 bases: TGCGCCAGCAGCCAAGGTCTAGGCGGGGAGCTGTTTTTT. This codes for CASSQGLGGELFF.

This clone was counted only a few times. This sequence joins TRBV2 and TRBJ2-5; no clear D gene. Germline CDR1 SNHLY, CDR2 FYNNEI. Trimming cost V 6 bases and J 4 bases, with 9 bases left between them. This CDR3 comprises 12 residues. The CDR3 region has the DNA TGTGCCAGCAGAATTTCCCTAGAGACCCAGTACTTC. Translation gives CASRISLETQYF.

The rearrangement links TRBV29-1 to TRBJ2-5; 7 bases line up with TRBD2. The CDR3 has 13 amino acids. Trimming cost V 4 bases and J 4 bases; bases outside gene matches: 6. The germline V gene has CDR1 SQVTM and CDR2 ANQGSEA. DNA of the CDR3: TGCAGCGTTGGGGACGGGGGGAGAGAGACCCAGTACTTC. Encoded protein: CSVGDGGRETQYF.

The rearrangement links TRBV29-1 to TRBJ1-1; D unclear. V was trimmed by 6 bases and J by 4 bases, leaving 15 bases between them. This CDR3 region has 13 residues. Germline CDR1 is SQVTM and CDR2 is ANQGSEA. The CDR3 DNA reads as TGCAGCGTGGATGGGTCCTCGGGCACTGAAGCTTTCTTT. Amino acids: CSVDGSSGTEAFF. Full variable domain (missing parts from reference TRBV29-1 and TRBJ1-1): SAVISQKPSRDICQRGTSLTIQCQVDSQVTMMFWYRQQPGQSLTLIATANQGSEATYESGFVIDKFPISRPNLTFSTLTVSNMSPEDSSIYLCSVDGSSGTEAFFGQGTRLTVV.

V and J are TRBV29-1 and TRBJ2-1; a possible D gene is TRBD1 (7 bases). Germline V gene data show CDR1 as SQVTM and CDR2 as ANQGSEA. The CDR3 contains 12 residues. V was trimmed by 2 bases and J by 8 bases, leaving 10 bases between them. The CDR3: CSVEIRGDEQFF. For the CDR3, the DNA is TGCAGCGTTGAAATCAGGGGGGATGAGCAGTTCTTC.